This section outlines one T cell receptor beta chain sequence together with its context. As handled by the study authors: Estimates of nucleated cell counts were drawn from the amplification of reference gene primers. Only in-frame clones appear in the TCRdb table, and some are missing; sequencing was by immunoSEQ multiplex PCR. The DNA was the basis for D and trimming; V, J and clone size are from that table. The repertoire has roughly 38,000 clones, about 86% of them found once; the top ten carry 59%. The data belong to a study of blood T cell repertoires in COVID-19. Study context: T cells, B-cell-depleted T cells, or PBMCs supplied cDNA or gDNA.

V lost 6 bases and J lost 2, with 10 bases in between. This CDR3 contains 14 residues. Germline assignment: CDR1 SNHLY and CDR2 FYNNEI. The chain carries TRBV2 and TRBJ2-2, with D hard to call. The source is a man between 65 and 80 years old with acute or convalescent COVID-19. What was sequenced was peripheral blood. The CDR3 region is CASRRLLNTGELFF. The DNA for the CDR3 is TGTGCCAGCAGGAGACTTCTCAACACCGGGGAGCTGTTTTTT.